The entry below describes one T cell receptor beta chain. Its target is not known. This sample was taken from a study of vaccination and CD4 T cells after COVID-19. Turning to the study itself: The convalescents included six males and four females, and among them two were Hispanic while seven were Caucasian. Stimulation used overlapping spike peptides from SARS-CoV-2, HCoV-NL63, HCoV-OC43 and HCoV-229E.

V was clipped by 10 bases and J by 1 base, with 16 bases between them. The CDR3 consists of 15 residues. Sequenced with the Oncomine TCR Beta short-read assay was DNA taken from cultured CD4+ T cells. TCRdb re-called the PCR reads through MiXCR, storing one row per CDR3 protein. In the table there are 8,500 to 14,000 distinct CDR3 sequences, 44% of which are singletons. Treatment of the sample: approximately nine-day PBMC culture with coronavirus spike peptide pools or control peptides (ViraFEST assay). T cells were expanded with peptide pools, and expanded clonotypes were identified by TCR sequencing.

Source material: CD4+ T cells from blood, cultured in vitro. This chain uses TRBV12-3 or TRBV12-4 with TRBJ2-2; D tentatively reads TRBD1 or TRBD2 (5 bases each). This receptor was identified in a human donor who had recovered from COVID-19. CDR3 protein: CATHLEGLNTGELFF. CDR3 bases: TGTGCCACCCATCTTGAGGGGCTGAACACCGGGGAGCTGTTTTTT.